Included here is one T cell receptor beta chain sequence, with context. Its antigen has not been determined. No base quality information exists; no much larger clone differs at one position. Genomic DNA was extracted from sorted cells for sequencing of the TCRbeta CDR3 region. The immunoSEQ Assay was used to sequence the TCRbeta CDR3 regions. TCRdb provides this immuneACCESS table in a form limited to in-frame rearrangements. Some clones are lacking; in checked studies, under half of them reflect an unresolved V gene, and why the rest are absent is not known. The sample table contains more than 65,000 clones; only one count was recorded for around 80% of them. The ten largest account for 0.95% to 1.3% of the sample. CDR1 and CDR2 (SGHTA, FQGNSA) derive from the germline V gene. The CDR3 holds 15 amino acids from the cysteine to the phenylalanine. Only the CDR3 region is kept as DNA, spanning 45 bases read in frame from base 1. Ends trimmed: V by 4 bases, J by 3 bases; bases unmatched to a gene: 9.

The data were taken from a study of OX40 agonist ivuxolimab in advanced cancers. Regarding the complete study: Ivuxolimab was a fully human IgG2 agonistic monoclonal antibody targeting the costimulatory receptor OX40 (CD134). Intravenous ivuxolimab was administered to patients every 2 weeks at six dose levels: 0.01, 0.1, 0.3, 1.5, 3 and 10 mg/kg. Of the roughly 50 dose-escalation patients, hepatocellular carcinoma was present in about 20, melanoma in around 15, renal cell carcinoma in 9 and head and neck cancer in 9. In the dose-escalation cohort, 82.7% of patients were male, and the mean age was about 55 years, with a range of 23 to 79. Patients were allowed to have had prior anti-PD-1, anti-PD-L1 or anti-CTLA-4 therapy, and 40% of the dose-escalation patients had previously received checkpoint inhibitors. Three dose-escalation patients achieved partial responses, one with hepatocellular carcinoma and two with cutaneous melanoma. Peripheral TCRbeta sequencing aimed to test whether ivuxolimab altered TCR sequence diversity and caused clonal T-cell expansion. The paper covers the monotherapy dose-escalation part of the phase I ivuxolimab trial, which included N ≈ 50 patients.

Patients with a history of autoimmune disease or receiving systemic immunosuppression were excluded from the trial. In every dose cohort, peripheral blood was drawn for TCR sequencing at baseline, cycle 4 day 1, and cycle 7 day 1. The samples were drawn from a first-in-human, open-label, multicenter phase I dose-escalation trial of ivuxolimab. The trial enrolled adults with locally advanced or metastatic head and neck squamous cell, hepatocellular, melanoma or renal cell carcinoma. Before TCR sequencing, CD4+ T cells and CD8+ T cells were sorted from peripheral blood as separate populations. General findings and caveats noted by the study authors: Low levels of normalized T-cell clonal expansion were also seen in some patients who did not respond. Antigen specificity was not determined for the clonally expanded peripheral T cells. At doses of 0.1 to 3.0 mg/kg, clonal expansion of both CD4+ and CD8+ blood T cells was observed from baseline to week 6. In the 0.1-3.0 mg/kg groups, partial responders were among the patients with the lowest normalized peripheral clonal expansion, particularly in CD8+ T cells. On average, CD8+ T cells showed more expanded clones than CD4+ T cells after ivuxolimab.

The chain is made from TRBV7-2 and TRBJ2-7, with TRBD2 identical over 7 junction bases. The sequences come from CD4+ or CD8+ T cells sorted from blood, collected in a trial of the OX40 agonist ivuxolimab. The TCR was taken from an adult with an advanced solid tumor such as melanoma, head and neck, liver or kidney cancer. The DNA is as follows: TGTGCCAGCAGCTGGGCCTGGACGGGGGGCTACGAGCAGTACTTC. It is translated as CASSWAWTGGYEQYF.